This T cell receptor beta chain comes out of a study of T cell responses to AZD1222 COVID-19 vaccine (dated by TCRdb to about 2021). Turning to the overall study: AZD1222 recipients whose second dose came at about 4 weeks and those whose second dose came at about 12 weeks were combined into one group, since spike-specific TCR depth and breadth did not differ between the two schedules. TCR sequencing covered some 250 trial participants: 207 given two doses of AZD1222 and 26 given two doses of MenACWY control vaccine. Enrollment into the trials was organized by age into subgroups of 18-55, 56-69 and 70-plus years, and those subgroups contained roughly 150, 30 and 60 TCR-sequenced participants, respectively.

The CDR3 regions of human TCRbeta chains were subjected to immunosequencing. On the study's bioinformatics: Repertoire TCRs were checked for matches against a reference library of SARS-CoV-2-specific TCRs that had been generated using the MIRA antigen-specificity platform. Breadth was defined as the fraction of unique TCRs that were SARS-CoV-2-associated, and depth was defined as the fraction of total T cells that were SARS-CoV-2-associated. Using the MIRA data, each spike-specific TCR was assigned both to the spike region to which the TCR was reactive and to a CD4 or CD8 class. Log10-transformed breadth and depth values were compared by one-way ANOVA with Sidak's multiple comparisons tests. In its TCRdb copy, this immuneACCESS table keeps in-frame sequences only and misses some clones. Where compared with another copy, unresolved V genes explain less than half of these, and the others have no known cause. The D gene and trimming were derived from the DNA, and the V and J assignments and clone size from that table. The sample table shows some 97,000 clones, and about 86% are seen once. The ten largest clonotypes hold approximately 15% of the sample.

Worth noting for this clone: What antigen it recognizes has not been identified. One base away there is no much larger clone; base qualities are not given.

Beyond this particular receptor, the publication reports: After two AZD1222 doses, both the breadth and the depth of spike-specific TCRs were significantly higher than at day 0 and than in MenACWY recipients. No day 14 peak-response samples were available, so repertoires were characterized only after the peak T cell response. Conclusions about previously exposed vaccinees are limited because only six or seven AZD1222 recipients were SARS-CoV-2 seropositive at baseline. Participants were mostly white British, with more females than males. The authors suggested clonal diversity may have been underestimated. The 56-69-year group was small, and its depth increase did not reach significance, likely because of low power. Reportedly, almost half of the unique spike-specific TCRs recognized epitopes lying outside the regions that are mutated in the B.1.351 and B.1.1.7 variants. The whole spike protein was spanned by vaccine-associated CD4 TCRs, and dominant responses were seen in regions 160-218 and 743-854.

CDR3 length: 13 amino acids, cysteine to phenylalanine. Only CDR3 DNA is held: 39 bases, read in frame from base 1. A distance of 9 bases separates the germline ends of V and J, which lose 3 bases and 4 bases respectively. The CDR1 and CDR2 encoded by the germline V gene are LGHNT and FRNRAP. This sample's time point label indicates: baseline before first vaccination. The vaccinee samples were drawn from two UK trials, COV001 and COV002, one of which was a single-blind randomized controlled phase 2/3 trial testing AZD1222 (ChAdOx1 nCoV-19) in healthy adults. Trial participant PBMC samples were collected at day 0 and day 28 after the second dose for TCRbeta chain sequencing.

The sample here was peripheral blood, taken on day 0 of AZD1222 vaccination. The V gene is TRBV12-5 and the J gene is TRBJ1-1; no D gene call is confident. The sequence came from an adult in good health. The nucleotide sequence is TGTGCTAGTGGTTTTGCCGGTCCCACTGAAGCTTTCTTT. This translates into CASGFAGPTEAFF.